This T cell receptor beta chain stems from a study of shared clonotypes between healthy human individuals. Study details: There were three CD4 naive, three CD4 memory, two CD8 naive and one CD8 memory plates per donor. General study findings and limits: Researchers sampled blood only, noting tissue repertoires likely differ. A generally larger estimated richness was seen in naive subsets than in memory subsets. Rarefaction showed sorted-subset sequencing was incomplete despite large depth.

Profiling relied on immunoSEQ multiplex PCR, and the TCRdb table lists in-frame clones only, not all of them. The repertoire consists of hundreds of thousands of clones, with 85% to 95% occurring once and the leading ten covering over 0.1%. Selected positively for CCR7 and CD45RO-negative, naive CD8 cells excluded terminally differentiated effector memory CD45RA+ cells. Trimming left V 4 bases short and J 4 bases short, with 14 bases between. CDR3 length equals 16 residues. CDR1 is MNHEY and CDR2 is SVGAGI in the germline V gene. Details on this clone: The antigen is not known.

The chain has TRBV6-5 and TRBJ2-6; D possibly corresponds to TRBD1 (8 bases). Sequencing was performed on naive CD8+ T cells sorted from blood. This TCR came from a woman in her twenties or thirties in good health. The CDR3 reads CASSFTGGEGANVLTF. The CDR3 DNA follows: TGTGCCAGCAGTTTTACAGGGGGGGAAGGGGCCAACGTCCTGACTTTC.